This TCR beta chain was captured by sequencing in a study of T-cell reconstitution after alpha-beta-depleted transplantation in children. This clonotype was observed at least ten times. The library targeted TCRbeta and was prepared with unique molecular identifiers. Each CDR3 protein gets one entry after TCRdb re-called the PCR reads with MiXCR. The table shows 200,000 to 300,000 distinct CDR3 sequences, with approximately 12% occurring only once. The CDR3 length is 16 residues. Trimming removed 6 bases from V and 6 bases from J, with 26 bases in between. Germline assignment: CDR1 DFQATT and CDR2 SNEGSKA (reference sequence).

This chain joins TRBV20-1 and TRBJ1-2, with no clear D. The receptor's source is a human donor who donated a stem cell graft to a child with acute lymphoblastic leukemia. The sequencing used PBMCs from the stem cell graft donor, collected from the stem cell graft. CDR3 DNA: TGCAGTGCGCAATCCGGGCTCGGCCCGAATTGGAATGGCTACACCTTC. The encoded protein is CSAQSGLGPNWNGYTF.